This T cell receptor (beta chain) came from a study of identical twins. Study findings and constraints: Memory repertoires lacked the insertion deficit that abundant cord blood beta clonotypes showed.

About this clonotype: As yet, its antigen is unknown.

TCRdb called the 5' RACE reads again in MiXCR, with one record for every CDR3 protein. The sample yields around 340,000 distinct CDR3 sequences, approximately 9.1% seen once. Trimming stripped 6 bases from V and 8 bases from J, with 19 bases between. The CDR3 runs 14 residues. In germline, CDR1 is MGHDK, CDR2 SYGVNS. The V gene is TRBV25-1, the J gene TRBJ1-2, with TRBD1 as a possible D gene (6 bases). The origin of this receptor is a woman in her forties or fifties in good health. Sequenced: naive T cells sorted from blood. DNA for the CDR3: TGTGCCAGCAGGAGGGGCGGGCAGGGGAGCGGCTACACCTTC. It translates to CASRRGGQGSGYTF.